This T cell receptor (beta chain) came from a study of tumor and adjacent non-tumor tissue in lung cancer (dated by TCRdb to 2017 to 2018). In the study overall: Patients with adenocarcinoma (roughly 12), squamous cell carcinoma (2) and small cell lung cancer (1) were included in the cohort. For each patient, one tumor sample and one normal lung sample were taken, giving about 31 paired specimens that underwent TCRbeta CDR3 sequencing. The study compared bulk TCRbeta repertoires between lung tumor tissue and matched distant non-tumor lung tissue from fewer than 19 lung cancer patients. The roughly 15 enrolled patients, of whom some ten were men and 5 were women, were aged 31 to 76 years and were diagnosed with TNM stage I to III disease. In total, sequencing yielded 125,075,908 productive TCRbeta reads, which works out to an average of about 4.17 million reads per sample. The study at large found these results: The sequencing platform is not named in the methods, and unique molecular identifiers are not mentioned. In normal lung, the top 100 clones accounted for a significantly larger cumulative share of the repertoire than in tumor tissue. TCR diversity was significantly higher in younger patients, and greater tumor TCR diversity was associated with shorter overall survival and shorter disease-free survival. Because peripheral blood was not sequenced, the blood TCRbeta repertoires of the lung cancer patients in the study went unexamined. TCR diversity (inverse Simpson) was significantly higher in tumor than in normal lung tissue (approximately 440 vs 150, P = 0.0075, Mann-Whitney U test). Only approximately 16 patients were included in the cohort, and the need for larger samples and more detailed clinical data was noted by the authors.

RNA was extracted from bulk unsorted tissue and checked for quality with a NanoDrop ND-1000 and an Agilent 2100. The normal lung samples consisted of distant non-tumor tissue collected more than 3 cm from the tumor edge. The donors were newly diagnosed lung cancer patients admitted for thoracic surgery in China from August to November 2014 who had not received prior chemotherapy. Anyone who had undergone radiotherapy or chemotherapy before, or who had another cancer at the same time, was left out of the study. Pieces of surgical tissue measuring roughly 1-2.1 cm3 were kept in RNAlater solution and held at -80 degrees C until needed. The library was built by means of multiplex PCR. TCRdb shows the sequencer as Illumina HiSeq 2500. TCRbeta libraries were built by three rounds of nested PCR using primers (Table S4), following protocols modified from ARM-PCR. Before sequencing, PCR products of 200-500 bp were excised from the gel and purified with the QIAquick gel extraction kit. As for the authors' bioinformatics: Trimmomatic was used to clean the reads, FLASH merged the cleaned reads into complete CDR3 sequences, and MiTCR assigned the sequences to V(D)J germline segments. Clonal diversity was calculated as the inverse Simpson's index using VDJtools. In-frame sequences lacking a premature stop codon were counted as productive reads. The public reads were reanalyzed by TCRdb: fastp trimming at Q25, MiXCR alignment, in-frame beta chains only. Under each unique CDR3 protein, matching rows form one entry showing the most common genes and DNA. TCRdb's processing, not the study's, gives the V and J calls here. The sample table contains about 110,000 distinct CDR3 sequences; only one count was recorded for about 63% of them. The ten largest make up 19% of the sample.

Comment on this clonotype: Its antigen is still unknown. Per-nucleotide qualities are absent, and no much larger clonotype sits a single base away.

The germline V end is reduced by 2 bases and the J end by 1 base; junction bases left unmatched: 16. The CDR3 has 19 amino acids, counting the end cysteine and phenylalanine. Here the CDR3 DNA is all that survives: 57 bases in frame from base 1. CDR1 SEHNR and CDR2 FQNEAQ were looked up in the germline V gene (reference sequence). This clonotype was obtained from a man aged 55-75 years with non-small cell lung cancer. Sequences were obtained from distant non-tumor lung tissue. Recombination linked TRBV7-9 to TRBJ2-5; 7 bases in the junction line up with TRBD2. The CDR3 loop reads CASSLPTGLTGGLQETQYF. The DNA is as follows: TGTGCCAGCAGCTTACCAACGGGACTAACGGGAGGTCTCCAAGAGACCCAGTACTTC.